The 27 T cell receptor beta chains below come from one sample, sequenced in a study of cytomegalovirus exposure and HLA in healthy donors. Researchers ran the PCR with 60 Vbeta and 13 Jbeta primers. Sequencing was performed with immunoSEQ multiplex PCR; in TCRdb, only in-frame clones are kept and a portion is missing. The sample holds roughly 99,000 clones, about four fifths seen once. Specimen: PBMCs. These receptors were obtained from a man in his thirties or forties in good health and CMV-seropositive.

This sequence joins TRBV13 and TRBJ2-7; D possibly corresponds to TRBD1 (5 bases). Trimming removed 5 bases from V and 6 bases from J, with 11 bases in between. Per the germline V gene, CDR1 is PRHDT and CDR2 is FYEKMQ (reference sequence). CDR3 length: 12 residues. CDR3 amino acids: CASSQDSGEQYF. The CDR3 region has the DNA TGTGCCAGCAGCCAAGACAGTGGCGAGCAGTACTTC.

This chain joins TRBV30 and TRBJ2-7; the match to TRBD1 covers 10 bases. With 1 base clipped from V and 7 bases from J, the junction kept 7 bases outside the gene matches. This CDR3 has 14 residues. Looked up from germline, CDR1 is GTSNPN and CDR2 is SVGIG (reference sequence). DNA for the CDR3: TGTGCCTGGAGTGGAGACAGGGGGCGCTGGGAGCAGTACTTC. It specifies CAWSGDRGRWEQYF.

J is TRBJ1-3 and V is TRBV6-5, with TRBD1 as a possible D gene (5 bases). Germline V gene lookup returns CDR1 MNHEY and CDR2 SVGAGI. The CDR3 totals 14 residues. Trimming stripped 7 bases from V and 1 base from J, with 11 bases between. The CDR3 DNA is TGTGCCAGCACCGTCGGGGGATCTGGAAACACCATATATTTT. Residues: CASTVGGSGNTIYF.

This clone occurred a few times. V usage is TRBV18 and J usage is TRBJ1-1; D is ambiguous. V lost 3 bases and J 6 bases, leaving 20 bases between the germline ends. The germline CDR1 and CDR2 sequences are KGHSH and LQKENI. The CDR3 is 16 amino acids. As DNA, the CDR3 is TGTGCCAGCTCACCGATAACAGAGGGAGGAAGGTCTGAAGCTTTCTTT. It encodes CASSPITEGGRSEAFF.

CDR3 in amino acids: CASSLTGGQETQYF. CDR3 DNA sequence: TGTGCCAGCAGCCTGACAGGGGGGCAAGAGACCCAGTACTTC. V usage is TRBV5-6 and J usage is TRBJ2-5; TRBD1 agrees at 9 bases. V gave up 4 bases and J gave up 2 bases; unmatched junction bases: 3. The CDR3 covers 14 residues. Germline-derived CDR1 and CDR2 are SGHDT and YYEEEE.

Note on this clone: Mismatch with germline at one junction end may stem from a read error. J is TRBJ2-7 and V is TRBV7-9, with 7 positions matching TRBD1. The CDR3 extends over 12 amino acids. Germline-derived CDR1 and CDR2 are SEHNR and FQNEAQ (reference sequence). The CDR3 loop is CSSSPTGMHQYF. The CDR3 nucleotides read TGTTCCAGCAGCCCGACAGGGATGCATCAGTACTTC.

This sequence joins TRBV28 and TRBJ1-5; TRBD1 matches 7 bases. CDR1 MDHEN and CDR2 SYDVKM come from the germline V gene. J lost 2 bases, V lost 3 bases, and 4 bases had no gene match. This CDR3 contains 15 residues. The CDR3 bases are TGTGCCAGCAGTTTTCTAGACAGGGGCAATCAGCCCCAGCATTTT. Protein sequence: CASSFLDRGNQPQHF.

This chain links TRBV11-3 with TRBJ2-1; 11 bases fit TRBD2. The CDR3 loop spans 15 amino acids. The V gene end was trimmed by 5 bases and the J gene end by 8 bases; junction bases not matched to a gene: 8. Per germline, CDR1 SGHNT and CDR2 YENEEA. CDR3 loop: CASSGIAGGPDEQFF. CDR3 nucleotides: TGTGCCAGCAGCGGGATAGCGGGGGGGCCGGATGAGCAGTTCTTC.

This chain links TRBV14 with TRBJ2-7; D is unresolved. CDR1 SGHDN and CDR2 FVKESK come from the germline V gene. V gave up 4 bases and J gave up 5 bases, with 12 bases separating them. The CDR3 is 13 residues long. CDR3 sequence reads: CASSLHGRDEQYF. CDR3 sequence (DNA): TGTGCCAGCAGCCTCCATGGGCGCGACGAGCAGTACTTC. The entire variable domain, with the rest obtained from reference TRBV14 and TRBJ2-7, is as follows: EAGVTQFPSHSVIEKGQTVTLRCDPISGHDNLYWYRRVMGKEIKFLLHFVKESKQDESGMPNNRFLAERTGGTYSTLKVQPAELEDSGVYFCASSLHGRDEQYFGPGTRLTVT.

The chain uses TRBV6-1 and TRBJ2-1; D remains ambiguous. From germline, CDR1 is MNHNS and CDR2 SASEGT. This CDR3 contains 16 residues. Trimming took 0 bases from V and 4 from J, leaving 13 bases between them. The DNA of the CDR3 is TGTGCCAGCAGTGAAGCGAGCCCGGGTCCATACAATGAGCAGTTCTTC. It encodes CASSEASPGPYNEQFF.

V is TRBV27 and J is TRBJ1-6, with 8 bases matching TRBD1. The V gene end was trimmed by 4 bases and the J gene end by 9 bases; junction bases not matched to a gene: 2. Looked up from germline, CDR1 is MNHEY and CDR2 is SMNVEV (reference sequence). The CDR3 loop spans 13 amino acids. The CDR3 is CASSWDRISPLHF. The CDR3 bases are TGTGCCAGCAGTTGGGACAGGATTTCACCCCTCCACTTT.

The sample holds one count of this clone. V is TRBV18 and J is TRBJ1-6, with TRBD1 identical over 7 bases. V shed 4 bases and J 6 bases; nucleotides not matched to a gene: 6. The CDR3 is 15 amino acids. From germline, CDR1 is KGHSH and CDR2 LQKENI. The CDR3 loop reads CASSRERQGNSPLHF. CDR3 nucleotide sequence: TGTGCCAGCTCACGGGAGCGACAGGGTAATTCACCCCTCCACTTT.

The chain has TRBV5-1 and TRBJ1-2, with D possibly being TRBD1 (6 bases). This CDR3 comprises 11 residues. CDR1 is SGHRS, CDR2 YFSETQ, per germline. V was trimmed by 7 bases and J by 2 bases, leaving 6 bases between them. The CDR3 reads CASGQNYGYTF. The CDR3 DNA reads TGCGCCAGCGGACAGAACTATGGCTACACCTTC.

The chain couples TRBV6-1 to TRBJ1-2, with D possibly being TRBD1 (6 bases). V was shortened by 5 bases and J by 6 bases, with 16 bases between the two germline ends. This CDR3 is 14 amino acids long. In germline, CDR1 is MNHNS, CDR2 SASEGT. The CDR3 nucleotides read TGTGCCAGCAGTTTCCCGGCCAGGGGCAATGGCTACACCTTC. Its protein is CASSFPARGNGYTF.

The genes are TRBV11-2 and TRBJ1-5; D unresolved. The CDR3 spans 14 residues. Deletions cut 6 bases from V and 5 bases from J, with 14 bases between. Germline V gene lookup returns CDR1 SGHAT and CDR2 FQNNGV. CDR3 nucleotides: TGTGCCAGCAGTCCTGACACTTATCATCAGCCCCAGCATTTT. Amino acid sequence: CASSPDTYHQPQHF.

As regards this clone: One junction end disagrees with the germline gene, perhaps due to a read error. This chain joins TRBV7-9 and TRBJ1-3; maybe TRBD1 (5 bases). CDR1 is SEHNR and CDR2 is FQNEAQ in the germline V gene (reference sequence). This CDR3 spans 15 amino acids. CDR3 in DNA: TGTTCCAGCAGCTCACAGGACCTCTCTGGAAACACCATATATTTT. As protein: CSSSSQDLSGNTIYF.

J is TRBJ2-7 and V is TRBV7-8, with a possible D match to TRBD2 (6 bases). Germline V gives CDR1 SGHVS, CDR2 FQNEAQ. This CDR3 comprises 15 residues. Trimming removed 4 bases from V and 9 bases from J, with 22 bases in between. CDR3 sequence reads: CASSSRLDGGLLQYF. The CDR3 DNA follows: TGTGCCAGCAGCTCCCGGCTTGACGGAGGGTTACTGCAGTACTTC. Complete variable domain (other parts from reference TRBV7-8 and TRBJ2-7): GAGVSQSPRYKVAKRGQDVALRCDPISGHVSLFWYQQALGQGPEFLTYFQNEAQLDKSGLPSDRFFAERPEGSVSTLKIQRTQQEDSAVYLCASSSRLDGGLLQYFGPGTRLTVT.

V gene TRBV6-1 combines with J gene TRBJ1-1, with a tentative D call TRBD1 (5 bases). V was clipped by 7 bases and J by 1 base, with 13 bases between them. The CDR3 has 14 residues. Germline CDR1 reads MNHNS; CDR2 reads SASEGT. In DNA form, the CDR3 reads TGTGCCAGCACCATCTCGACAGCGAACACTGAAGCTTTCTTT. Residues: CASTISTANTEAFF.

The V gene is TRBV11-3, the J gene TRBJ2-4, with 8 bases fitting TRBD2. The CDR3 spans 15 residues. Germline-derived CDR1 and CDR2 are SGHNT and YENEEA. The junction had 15 bases not matched to a gene; V was cut back by 5 bases and J by 12 bases. The CDR3 DNA sequence: TGTGCCAGCAGCAGTATGTCCGGACTAGCAAAGAGTCAGTACTTC. This translates into CASSSMSGLAKSQYF.

Judged by abundance, this clone is medium-sized. The V gene is TRBV5-6, the J gene TRBJ1-3; D is ambiguous. The CDR3 extends over 15 amino acids. Trimming took 0 bases from V and 4 from J, leaving 11 bases between them. CDR1 SGHDT and CDR2 YYEEEE come from the germline V gene. CDR3 sequence reads: CASSLGAGGGNTIYF. CDR3 nucleotide sequence: TGTGCCAGCAGCTTGGGCGCTGGCGGGGGAAACACCATATATTTT.

This chain uses TRBV18 with TRBJ1-6; the match to TRBD1 covers 9 bases. Losses at the gene ends were 3 bases for V and 7 bases for J; bases not matched to a gene: 4. The CDR3 totals 15 residues. CDR1 KGHSH and CDR2 LQKENI come from the germline V gene. The CDR3 DNA reads TGTGCCAGCTCACCCTCCGGGACAGGGAATTCACCCCTCCACTTT. Translating gives CASSPSGTGNSPLHF. The whole variable domain, remainder taken from reference TRBV18 and TRBJ1-6, is NAGVMQNPRHLVRRRGQEARLRCSPMKGHSHVYWYRQLPEEGLKFMVYLQKENIIDESGMPKERFSAEFPKEGPSILRIQQVVRGDSAAYFCASSPSGTGNSPLHFGNGTRLTVT.

The chain carries TRBV9 and TRBJ2-7; TRBD1 matches at 7 bases. In germline, CDR1 is SGDLS, CDR2 YYNGEE. With 3 bases clipped from V and 0 bases from J, the junction kept 6 bases outside the gene matches. The CDR3 extends over 15 amino acids. The CDR3 reads CASSDQQGNSYEQYF. CDR3 nucleotide sequence: TGTGCCAGCAGCGATCAACAGGGGAACTCCTACGAGCAGTACTTC.

The chain links TRBV19 to TRBJ2-2, with TRBD2 identical over 7 bases. Germline V CDR1 and CDR2: LNHDA, SQIVND (reference sequence). V lost 8 bases and J lost 8; bases outside the gene matches: 5. CDR3 length: 12 residues. CDR3 sequence reads: CASGGGVGELFF. CDR3 coding DNA: TGTGCCAGTGGGGGAGGGGTGGGGGAGCTGTTTTTT.

This clone has only one observation. Compared with germline, one end of the junction differs, possibly owing to a read error. CDR3 sequence: CASSLDRGLVDYEQYF. In DNA, the CDR3 is TGTGCCAGCAGCCTAGACCGGGGACTAGTGGACTACGAGCAGTACTTC. V gene TRBV11-3 combines with J gene TRBJ2-7; 8 nucleotides line up with TRBD2. CDR3 length: 16 residues. Germline V lookup: CDR1 SGHNT, CDR2 YENEEA.

The chain has TRBV19 and TRBJ1-3; TRBD1 matches 7 bases. This CDR3 has 15 amino acids. Germline values: CDR1 LNHDA, CDR2 SQIVND (reference sequence). The trim removed 4 bases at V and 4 bases at J, leaving 7 bases unmatched. In DNA form, the CDR3 reads TGTGCCAGTAGTACCCGGGACAGCGCGGGAAACACCATATATTTT. It translates to CASSTRDSAGNTIYF.

This chain uses TRBV11-2 with TRBJ1-2; D is uncertain. Germline values: CDR1 SGHAT, CDR2 FQNNGV. With 0 bases removed from V and 4 bases from J, the gap between germline ends came to 9 bases. The CDR3 contains 14 residues. For the CDR3, the DNA is TGTGCCAGCAGCTTAGACCTAGCCTCCTATGGCTACACCTTC. Protein: CASSLDLASYGYTF.

In its sample, this clone was seen a few times. The junction does not match germline at one end; this may be a read error. The gene calls are TRBV7-2 and TRBJ2-6, with TRBD1 as a possible D gene (5 bases). CDR3 length: 16 amino acids. The germline V gene encodes CDR1 SGHTA and CDR2 FQGNSA. CDR3 nucleotides: TGTGCCAGCAGCTTAGCGCGCGCGTCTGGGGCCAACGGCCTGACTTTC. The encoded protein is CASSLARASGANGLTF.